This T cell receptor (beta chain) was sequenced during a study of blood T cell repertoires in COVID-19. Study context: Sites across the United States, Italy and Spain contributed samples from acute and convalescent COVID-19. T cells, B-cell-depleted T cells, or PBMCs provided the cDNA or gDNA that served as material.

Authors' processing steps: Cell counts per sample came from amplifying reference gene primers. The repertoire was sequenced with immunoSEQ multiplex PCR; TCRdb's copy has only in-frame clones and lacks some. Clone size and V and J calls were adopted from that table, with D and trimming inferred from the DNA. In the table there are 25,000 to 30,000 clones, roughly 84% of which are singletons. The V gene end was trimmed by 5 bases and the J gene end by 9 bases; junction bases not matched to a gene: 12. The CDR3 is 15 amino acids. Germline V gene data show CDR1 as SGHAT and CDR2 as FQNNGV. The sequenced sample consisted of peripheral blood. The chain carries TRBV11-2 and TRBJ2-1, with 8 bases identical to TRBD2. The TCR sequence derives from a man older than 75 with active COVID-19. The CDR3 bases are TGTGCCAGCAGCCCTGGTGGGACTAGGTCCCCTGAGCAGTTCTTC. Translated, it gives CASSPGGTRSPEQFF.